These 32 T cell receptor beta chains were all obtained from the same sample, sequenced in a study of tumor-infiltrating lymphocytes in localized non-small cell lung cancer (dated by TCRdb to the early 2020s). Library prep was done by the immunoSEQ multiplex PCR assay. This immuneACCESS table, as held by TCRdb, lists in-frame sequences with V and J called but not all clones. Of the missing ones, under half trace to an unresolved V gene in checked studies; the others have no known cause. For this sample there are roughly 5,100 clones; 95% to 96% appear just once. 3.1% of the sample lies in the top ten. The sequencing sample was made of uninvolved lung tissue not adjacent to the tumor. The receptor source for this set is a human donor with non-small cell lung cancer.

This clone appeared once. V and J are TRBV2 and TRBJ1-5, with D uncertain. Germline values: CDR1 SNHLY, CDR2 FYNNEI. The germline V and J ends were trimmed by 1 base and 0 bases, with 10 bases remaining between them. The length of the CDR3 is 16 residues. The CDR3 loop is CASSEGRGISNQPQHF. The CDR3 coding sequence is TGTGCCAGCAGTGAAGGACGGGGAATTAGCAATCAGCCCCAGCATTTT.

This sequence joins TRBV14 and TRBJ1-2; weak D call: TRBD1 (5 bases). Trimming pared 4 bases from V and 3 bases from J, leaving 21 bases between. CDR3 length: 17 residues. The V gene's germline CDR1 is SGHDN and CDR2 FVKESK. CDR3: CASSLRTGTVKDYGYTF. CDR3 in DNA: TGTGCCAGCAGCCTGCGTACCGGGACGGTTAAAGACTATGGCTACACCTTC.

Only one count was recorded for this clone. This chain joins TRBV29-1 and TRBJ2-2, with D possibly being TRBD1 (7 bases). Between the trimmed V and J ends, which lost 8 bases and 4 bases, there was a span of 17 bases. The germline V gene has CDR1 SQVTM and CDR2 ANQGSEA. The CDR3 is made up of 14 amino acids. CDR3 amino acids: CSFRGQGGTGELFF. The CDR3 nucleotides read TGCAGCTTTAGGGGGCAGGGGGGCACCGGGGAGCTGTTTTTT.

The V call is TRBV27, the J call TRBJ1-5; D is ambiguous. CDR3 length: 14 residues. The ends were cut back, 3 bases at V and 3 bases at J, with 9 bases in the middle. Per germline, CDR1 MNHEY and CDR2 SMNVEV (reference sequence). In DNA, the CDR3 is TGTGCCAGCAGTTTCTATGGGGACAATCAGCCCCAGCATTTT. Translating gives CASSFYGDNQPQHF.

The rearrangement uses TRBV4-3 and TRBJ2-1; 9 positions agree with TRBD1. Germline CDR1 reads LGHNA; CDR2 reads YSLEER. V shed 0 bases and J 7 bases; nucleotides not matched to a gene: 7. The CDR3 covers 16 residues. The CDR3 protein is CASSQDGQGRFNEQFF. CDR3 bases: TGCGCCAGCAGCCAAGATGGACAGGGGAGATTTAATGAGCAGTTCTTC.

The rearrangement uses TRBV6-5 and TRBJ2-7; D uncertain. V was clipped by 2 bases and J by 4 bases, with 9 bases between them. This CDR3 region has 13 residues. Germline loops: CDR1 MNHEY, CDR2 SVGAGI. CDR3 DNA: TGTGCCAGCAGTTACGGTGCTAATTACGAGCAGTACTTC. It codes for CASSYGANYEQYF.

The rearrangement uses TRBV30 and TRBJ1-1; maybe TRBD1 (5 bases). V was clipped by 3 bases and J by 0 bases, with 8 bases between them. Germline CDR1 and CDR2: GTSNPN and SVGIG (reference sequence). The CDR3 runs 13 residues. For the CDR3, the DNA is TGTGCCTGGAGGCGGGGCATGAACACTGAAGCTTTCTTT. It yields the protein CAWRRGMNTEAFF.

The CDR3, as DNA: TGTGCCAGCAGCTCAGGGTGGGAGGGCGAAAAACTGTTTTTT. Protein sequence: CASSSGWEGEKLFF. The chain combines TRBV6-6 with TRBJ1-4; D may be TRBD1 (5 bases). V was clipped by 6 bases and J by 8 bases, with 16 bases between them. CDR1 is MNHNY, CDR2 SVGAGI, per germline (reference sequence). The CDR3 is 14 amino acids.

Only one count was recorded for this clone. In DNA, the CDR3 is TGTGCCAGCGAGAGACTACCGAACACCGGGGAGCTGTTTTTT. Translating it yields CASERLPNTGELFF. The genes are TRBV5-4 and TRBJ2-2, with TRBD2 as a possible D gene (5 bases). The CDR3 sequence is 14 residues long. V lost 7 bases to trimming and J lost 0 bases, with 10 bases between them. CDR1 is SGHNT and CDR2 is YYREEE in the germline V gene (reference sequence).

The genes are TRBV10-1 and TRBJ2-1, with D maybe TRBD1 (6 bases). Trimming removed 4 bases at V and 2 bases at J, with 6 bases between. CDR3 length: 13 residues. Germline loops: CDR1 WNHNN, CDR2 SYGVQD (reference sequence). CDR3 DNA: TGCGCCAGCAGTGGACAGGCCTACAATGAGCAGTTCTTC. Protein sequence: CASSGQAYNEQFF.

Worth noting for this clone: At the DNA level, this CDR3 is encoded by other sequences in the same sample as well. DNA of the CDR3: TGTGCCAGCAGCTTGGTCGTGTCGGACGCGGGAAACACTGAAGCTTTCTTT. This sequence encodes CASSLVVSDAGNTEAFF. The chain links TRBV5-6 to TRBJ1-1; D gene ambiguous. This CDR3 comprises 17 residues. Germline V gene data show CDR1 as SGHDT and CDR2 as YYEEEE. Trimming stripped 0 bases from V and 2 bases from J, with 17 bases between.

The rearrangement uses TRBV7-2 and TRBJ1-5; tentative D call: TRBD1 (5 bases). Germline assignment: CDR1 SGHTA and CDR2 FQGNSA. V gave up 3 bases and J gave up 0 bases, with 9 bases separating them. This CDR3 spans 15 amino acids. Here the CDR3 DNA reads TGTGCCAGCAGCTTCGGACAAAGTAGCAATCAGCCCCAGCATTTT. It is translated as CASSFGQSSNQPQHF.

This rearrangement joins TRBV9 to TRBJ2-1; 13 positions agree with TRBD2. CDR3 length equals 15 residues. The germline gives CDR1 SGDLS, CDR2 YYNGEE. The V and J ends lost 4 bases and 7 bases, in that order; junction bases with no gene match: 5. CDR3 coding DNA: TGTGCCAGCAGCTATCGGACTAGCGGGAGAAATGAGCAGTTCTTC. Translated: CASSYRTSGRNEQFF.

The count of this clone is one. This rearrangement joins TRBV7-6 to TRBJ2-2; D is uncertain. This CDR3 has 16 residues. Germline CDR1 reads SGHVS; CDR2 reads FNYEAQ. V was pared by 7 bases and J by 0 bases, with 15 bases between. CDR3 protein: CASTDPRRTNTGELFF. The CDR3 DNA is TGTGCCAGCACCGACCCGAGACGGACGAACACCGGGGAGCTGTTTTTT.

This rearrangement joins TRBV7-8 to TRBJ2-1, with D possibly being TRBD1 (7 bases). V shed 0 bases and J shed 4 bases, with 13 bases lying between them. The CDR3 covers 16 residues. Per germline, CDR1 SGHVS and CDR2 FQNEAQ. In DNA, the CDR3 is TGTGCCAGCAGCTTAGCTCTGACAGGGACTTACAATGAGCAGTTCTTC. Protein sequence: CASSLALTGTYNEQFF.

This clone is a singleton in its sample. J is TRBJ2-1 and V is TRBV5-4; D call uncertain. V was trimmed by 0 bases and J by 5 bases, leaving 12 bases between them. CDR3 size: 15 residues. From germline, CDR1 is SGHNT and CDR2 YYREEE (reference sequence). The CDR3 nucleotides are TGTGCCAGCAGCTTGGTTGGGCGGATAAACAATGAGCAGTTCTTC. This codes for CASSLVGRINNEQFF.

The V and J genes are TRBV29-1 and TRBJ1-2, with a weak D call TRBD1 (6 bases). Germline assignment: CDR1 SQVTM and CDR2 ANQGSEA. The CDR3 consists of 12 residues. Trimming pared 6 bases from V and 5 bases from J, leaving 13 bases between. The CDR3 coding sequence is TGCAGCGTGCTTCGAGGGGGGTATGGCTACACCTTC. Residues: CSVLRGGYGYTF.

Details on this clone: One end of the junction varies from germline; a read error may be responsible. The chain uses TRBV7-2 and TRBJ1-1; 9 bases agree with TRBD1. The CDR3 length is 19 residues. Germline lookup yields CDR1 SGHTA and CDR2 FQGNSA. CDR3 nucleotide sequence: TGTGCCAGCAGCCTAGCGCACGATACCGGGACAGGGAGAAGCACTGAAGCTTTCTTT. Its translation: CASSLAHDTGTGRSTEAFF.

The chain links TRBV6-1 to TRBJ2-7; 8 bases map to TRBD2. Germline CDR1 is MNHNS and CDR2 is SASEGT. The CDR3 contains 17 residues. V lost 2 bases and J lost 4; bases outside the gene matches: 13. In nucleotides, the CDR3 is TGTGCCAGCAGTGAATTGGCCCTGGCGGGGGGCTTATACGAGCAGTACTTC. Protein sequence: CASSELALAGGLYEQYF.

The chain couples TRBV10-1 to TRBJ2-1; possibly TRBD2 for D (6 bases). V lost 5 bases and J lost 2, with 10 bases in between. Germline V lookup: CDR1 WNHNN, CDR2 SYGVQD (reference sequence). The length of the CDR3 is 14 residues. DNA for the CDR3: TGCGCCAGCAGTCGGGACTTCACCTACAATGAGCAGTTCTTC. This gives the protein CASSRDFTYNEQFF.

The rearrangement uses TRBV18 and TRBJ2-2; D is uncertain. The CDR3 contains 12 residues. Looked up from germline, CDR1 is KGHSH and CDR2 is LQKENI. Trimming pared 2 bases from V and 6 bases from J, leaving 4 bases between. Written as DNA, the CDR3 is TGTGCCAGCTCACCAGACTCCGGGGAGCTGTTTTTT. It translates to CASSPDSGELFF.

This clone was detected only once. This chain connects TRBV5-1 to TRBJ2-1; 12 bases fit TRBD2. The CDR3 loop spans 14 amino acids. The V and J ends lost 3 bases and 7 bases, in that order; junction bases with no gene match: 2. Looked up from germline, CDR1 is SGHRS and CDR2 is YFSETQ. This chain's CDR3 is CASSSGTSGNEQFF. The DNA for the CDR3 is TGCGCCAGCAGCTCTGGGACTAGCGGGAATGAGCAGTTCTTC.

The V call is TRBV5-6, the J call TRBJ2-1, with unresolved D. The CDR3 is made up of 13 amino acids. Deletions cut 0 bases from V and 5 bases from J, with 6 bases between. Per the germline V gene, CDR1 is SGHDT and CDR2 is YYEEEE. The CDR3 DNA reads as TGTGCCAGCAGCTTGGGCAGGCACAATGAGCAGTTCTTC. This sequence encodes CASSLGRHNEQFF.

The chain uses TRBV6-5 and TRBJ2-5, with a possible D match to TRBD2 (5 bases). Deletions cut 6 bases from V and 2 bases from J, with 13 bases between. CDR3 size: 14 residues. The germline V gene encodes CDR1 MNHEY and CDR2 SVGAGI. As DNA, the CDR3 is TGTGCCAGCAGCCGGGAACCAACTCAAGAGACCCAGTACTTC. Translating it yields CASSREPTQETQYF.

V gene TRBV18 combines with J gene TRBJ2-7; 7 bases align to TRBD1. Germline CDR1 is KGHSH and CDR2 is LQKENI. CDR3 size: 14 residues. After removal of 3 bases from V and 0 bases from J, the junction contained 2 bases not matched to a gene. The CDR3 nucleotides read TGTGCCAGCTCACCTAGGGACAGCTCCTACGAGCAGTACTTC. It is translated as CASSPRDSSYEQYF.

This chain links TRBV15 with TRBJ1-3; 7 bases fit TRBD1. Germline V gene sequence: CDR1 LNHNV, CDR2 YYDKDF (reference sequence). The V and J ends lost 6 bases and 0 bases, in that order; junction bases with no gene match: 8. This CDR3 has 16 residues. CDR3 sequence (DNA): TGTGCCACCAGGTCGGGACAGTACTACTCTGGAAACACCATATATTTT. Protein: CATRSGQYYSGNTIYF. The full variable domain, completed using reference TRBV15 and TRBJ1-3, is DAMVIQNPRYQVTQFGKPVTLSCSQTLNHNVMYWYQQKSSQAPKLLFHYYDKDFNNEADTPDNFQSRRPNTSFCFLDIRSPGLGDTAMYLCATRSGQYYSGNTIYFGEGSWLTVV.

CDR3 in DNA: TGTGCCAGCAGCGTAACGGGGGGCGTATGGACAGATACGCAGTATTTT. Its translation is CASSVTGGVWTDTQYF. V and J are TRBV9 and TRBJ2-3, with TRBD2 as a possible D gene (7 bases). Trimming shortened V by 1 base and J by 3 bases, and 15 bases separated the two germline ends. Germline CDR1 reads SGDLS; CDR2 reads YYNGEE. This CDR3 is built from 16 residues. The full variable domain, with the rest looked up from reference TRBV9 and TRBJ2-3, is DSGVTQTPKHLITATGQRVTLRCSPRSGDLSVYWYQQSLDQGLQFLIQYYNGEERAKGNILERFSAQQFPDLHSELNLSSLELGDSALYFCASSVTGGVWTDTQYFGPGTRLTVL.

The gene calls are TRBV14 and TRBJ2-7; 9 bases fit TRBD2. Germline assignment: CDR1 SGHDN and CDR2 FVKESK. This CDR3 contains 13 residues. V gave up 4 bases and J gave up 5 bases; unmatched junction bases: 3. The CDR3 sequence is CASSPGTSNEQYF. CDR3 coding DNA: TGTGCCAGCAGCCCCGGGACTAGCAACGAGCAGTACTTC.

The chain carries TRBV6-1 and TRBJ2-7; D remains unclear. Between the trimmed V and J ends, which lost 1 base and 8 bases, there was a span of 21 bases. Per germline, CDR1 MNHNS and CDR2 SASEGT. The CDR3 runs 16 residues. The CDR3 spells CASSEVQTSNPYKQYF. As DNA, the CDR3 is TGTGCCAGCAGTGAAGTTCAGACCTCGAACCCTTACAAGCAGTACTTC.

This chain joins TRBV4-2 and TRBJ2-2; D is tentatively TRBD1 or TRBD2 (5 bases each). V lost 0 bases and J 5 bases, leaving 7 bases between the germline ends. The CDR3 totals 14 residues. Germline CDR1 and CDR2: LGHNA and YNFKEQ. In nucleotides, the CDR3 is TGTGCCAGCAGCCAAGAAGGGGAGACCGGGGAGCTGTTTTTT. Translating gives CASSQEGETGELFF.

CDR3 in amino acids: CATGTGDSNQPQHF. Written as DNA, the CDR3 is TGTGCCACAGGGACAGGGGATAGCAATCAGCCCCAGCATTTT. The V call is TRBV19, the J call TRBJ1-5; 10 bases fit TRBD1. CDR3 length: 14 residues. Germline CDR1 LNHDA, CDR2 SQIVND (reference sequence). Losses at the gene ends were 10 bases for V and 0 bases for J; bases not matched to a gene: 3.

The chain carries TRBV27 and TRBJ2-7; D is perhaps TRBD1 or TRBD2 (5 bases each). The ends were cut back, 3 bases at V and 7 bases at J, with 13 bases in the middle. There are 13 residues in the CDR3. CDR1 is MNHEY, CDR2 SMNVEV, per germline (reference sequence). Here the CDR3 reads CASSFGATREQYF. The DNA of the CDR3 is TGTGCCAGCAGTTTCGGGGCGACCCGTGAGCAGTACTTC.